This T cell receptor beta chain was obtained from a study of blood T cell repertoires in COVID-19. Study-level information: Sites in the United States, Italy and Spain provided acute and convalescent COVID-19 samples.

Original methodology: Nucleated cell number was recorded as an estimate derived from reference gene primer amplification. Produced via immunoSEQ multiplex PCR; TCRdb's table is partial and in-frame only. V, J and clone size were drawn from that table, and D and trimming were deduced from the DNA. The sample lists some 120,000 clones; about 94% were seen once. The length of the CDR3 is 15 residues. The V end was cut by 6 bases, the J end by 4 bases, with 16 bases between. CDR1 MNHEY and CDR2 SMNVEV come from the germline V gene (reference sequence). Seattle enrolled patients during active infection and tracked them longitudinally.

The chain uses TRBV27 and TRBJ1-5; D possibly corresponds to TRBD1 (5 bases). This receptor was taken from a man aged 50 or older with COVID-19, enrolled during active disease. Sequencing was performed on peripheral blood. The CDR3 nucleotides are TGTGCCAGCAGGGGATCAGGGTCCCTAAATCAGCCCCAGCATTTT. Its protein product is CASRGSGSLNQPQHF.